The sequence of this TCR beta chain was determined in a study of blood T cell repertoires in COVID-19. CDR1 and CDR2 from the germline V gene are MNHEY and SVGAGI. The CDR3 has 16 residues. Trimming left V 4 bases short and J 4 bases short, with 18 bases between. Sequenced by immunoSEQ multiplex PCR; TCRdb stores in-frame clones only, minus some. The sample holds approximately 160,000 clones, more than 65% seen once. The J gene is TRBJ2-3, the V gene TRBV6-5; D might be TRBD2 (6 bases). The TCR was taken from a woman between 45 and 65 years old in a cohort sampled during active or convalescent COVID-19. The material sequenced was peripheral blood. CDR3 sequence reads: CASSWGVVGVADTQYF. The CDR3 region has the DNA TGTGCCAGCAGTTGGGGGGTCGTTGGAGTTGCAGATACGCAGTATTTT.